This paragraph reports one T cell receptor (beta chain). The target antigen is unknown. Some clones are missing from TCRdb's copy, which holds only in-frame ones; the method was immunoSEQ multiplex PCR. There are approximately 30,000 clones in the sample; 70% to 80% occur only once, and about 29% lies in the top ten. This entry comes from a study of STAT3 mutations in large granular lymphocyte leukemia. The V and J ends lost 1 base and 6 bases respectively, with 7 bases between them. The V gene's germline CDR1 is SQVTM and CDR2 ANQGSEA. The CDR3 is 12 amino acids. Broader study findings: Every T-cell large granular lymphocyte leukemia patient had at least one immunodominant TCR beta clonotype.

What was sequenced was peripheral blood mononuclear cells. V usage is TRBV29-1 and J usage is TRBJ1-5; D gene uncertain. This clonotype originated in a woman aged 45-65 years with T-cell large granular lymphocyte leukemia. Some clones in this sample may be carry-over from other donors' samples. For the CDR3, the DNA is TGCAGCGTTGAAGGGGTCGGTCAGCCCCAGCATTTT. This codes for CSVEGVGQPQHF.